This TCR beta chain was captured by sequencing in a study of a mutant IDH1 vaccine in newly diagnosed glioma. Across the study: Patients' prior therapy spanned radiotherapy, temozolomide, or both; most underwent both.

Only in-frame clones appear in the TCRdb table, and some are missing; sequencing was by immunoSEQ multiplex PCR. Found here are roughly 34,000 clones, over 60% of them singletons; the top ten hold roughly 9%. For this clone: Its specificity is not known.

This CDR3 contains 14 residues. V lost 5 bases, J lost 5 bases, and 5 bases stayed unmatched. Germline V gives CDR1 SEHNR, CDR2 FQNEAQ (reference sequence). The time point here: baseline, week 1 (first vaccination visit). Treatment defined: pre-vaccination baseline after standard-of-care therapy. Donor diagnoses consisted of new WHO grade 3 or 4 IDH1-mutant, ATRX-lost astrocytomas. Overall study results and limits: No link was apparently found between pseudoprogression and changes in top peripheral T cell clonotypes.

This chain connects TRBV7-9 to TRBJ1-4; TRBD1 matches at 7 bases. This TCR was recovered from a man in his forties or fifties with glioma. Some clones in this sample may be carry-over from other donors' samples. The sample consisted of peripheral blood mononuclear cells (PBMCs), taken from a glioma patient treated with radiotherapy, temozolomide or both. CDR3 DNA sequence: TGTGCCAGCAGCCGGCAGGGGGGGAATGAAAAACTGTTTTTT. Translating it yields CASSRQGGNEKLFF.